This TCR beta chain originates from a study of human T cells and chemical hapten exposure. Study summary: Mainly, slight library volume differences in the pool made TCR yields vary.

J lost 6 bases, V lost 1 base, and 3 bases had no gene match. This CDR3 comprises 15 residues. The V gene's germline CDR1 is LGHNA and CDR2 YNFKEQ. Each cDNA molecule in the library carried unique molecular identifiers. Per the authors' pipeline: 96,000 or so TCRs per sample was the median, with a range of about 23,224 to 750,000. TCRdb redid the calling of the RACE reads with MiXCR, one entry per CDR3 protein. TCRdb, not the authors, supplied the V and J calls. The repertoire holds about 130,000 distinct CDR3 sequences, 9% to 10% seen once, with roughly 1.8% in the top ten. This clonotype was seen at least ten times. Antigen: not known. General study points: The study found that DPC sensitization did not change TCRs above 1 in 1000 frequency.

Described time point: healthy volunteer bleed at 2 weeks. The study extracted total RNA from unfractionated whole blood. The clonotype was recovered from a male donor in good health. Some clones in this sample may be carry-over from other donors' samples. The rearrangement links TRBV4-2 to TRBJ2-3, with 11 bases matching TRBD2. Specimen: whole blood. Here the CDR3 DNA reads TGTGCCAGCAGCCAAGGACTAGCGGGAATGGATACGCAGTATTTT. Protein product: CASSQGLAGMDTQYF.